Listed below are T cell receptor beta chains from one sample, sequenced in a study of blood T cell repertoires in COVID-19. Assay used: immunoSEQ multiplex PCR; TCRdb lists only in-frame clones, some missing. This sample carries some 250,000 clones, 90% to 95% of them seen once, and the ten largest clones take approximately 1.2%. Sequenced sample: PBMCs or T cells enriched from blood (not recorded which). All receptors come from a human donor in a cohort exposed to, infected with or recovered from COVID-19 (not recorded which). The donor label of this sample is uncertain. The CDR3 runs from the conserved cysteine through the conserved F or W. Fields, in order: clone size, D gene, V gene, J gene, CDR3 DNA, CDR3 protein. A D gene is named only where the DNA matches it firmly. Some rows have no size entry. The others give once, few or many, or a class for an expanded clone.

abundance: .
d_gene: TRBD1
v_gene: TRBV5-4
j_gene: TRBJ2-7
CDR3nt: TGTGCCACCTACGGGACAGGGGGCTACGAGCAGTACTTC
CDR3aa: CATYGTGGYEQYF

abundance: .
d_gene: TRBD2
v_gene: TRBV11-2
j_gene: TRBJ2-4
CDR3nt: TGTGCCAGCAGCTTAAGTCCCCAGCGGGGGGGCCCCGAGAACTTC
CDR3aa: CASSLSPQRGGPENF

abundance: .
d_gene: .
v_gene: TRBV14
j_gene: TRBJ1-1
CDR3nt: TGTGCCAGCAGCCCCGGACAGTTAACTGAAGCTTTCTTT
CDR3aa: CASSPGQLTEAFF

abundance: .
d_gene: TRBD1
v_gene: TRBV7-6
j_gene: TRBJ2-2
CDR3nt: TGTGCCAGCAGCTTAGGGGCAGGGGGCCCCGGGGAGCTGTTTTTT
CDR3aa: CASSLGAGGPGELFF

abundance: .
d_gene: TRBD1
v_gene: TRBV19
j_gene: TRBJ1-1
CDR3nt: TGTGCCAGTAGAGCAGACAGGGGGTCGGCTTTCTTT
CDR3aa: CASRADRGSAFF

abundance: .
d_gene: .
v_gene: TRBV2
j_gene: TRBJ1-5
CDR3nt: TGTGCCAGCAGTGAAGAGGGGTACGGGAATCAGCCCCAGCATTTT
CDR3aa: CASSEEGYGNQPQHF

abundance: .
d_gene: .
v_gene: TRBV14
j_gene: TRBJ1-2
CDR3nt: TGTGCCAGCAACCCCGGACCGGGGAGAGGAGGCTACACCTTC
CDR3aa: CASNPGPGRGGYTF

abundance: once
d_gene: .
v_gene: TRBV27
j_gene: TRBJ2-1
CDR3nt: TGTGCCAGCAAGGTCGGGGGGCCGTATGGAGAGCAGTTCTTC
CDR3aa: CASKVGGPYGEQFF

abundance: .
d_gene: .
v_gene: TRBV10-3
j_gene: TRBJ1-6
CDR3nt: TGTGCCATCAGTCAGACAGCTGATAATTCACCCCTCCACTTT
CDR3aa: CAISQTADNSPLHF

abundance: .
d_gene: TRBD1
v_gene: TRBV7-2
j_gene: TRBJ2-1
CDR3nt: TGTGCCAGCAGCAAAGGAGGGATATTACAGGGGGCCGGGCAGTTCTTC
CDR3aa: CASSKGGILQGAGQFF

abundance: .
d_gene: .
v_gene: TRBV15
j_gene: TRBJ2-7
CDR3nt: TGTGCCACCAGCAGGGACTTATGGGCGGGCGAGCAGTACTTC
CDR3aa: CATSRDLWAGEQYF

abundance: .
d_gene: TRBD1
v_gene: TRBV19
j_gene: TRBJ2-6
CDR3nt: TGTGCCAGTAGTATAACAGGGGGCGCGATAGGGGCCAACGTCCTGACTTTC
CDR3aa: CASSITGGAIGANVLTF

abundance: .
d_gene: TRBD2
v_gene: TRBV5-1
j_gene: TRBJ2-1
CDR3nt: TGCGCCAGCAGCTCTAGCGGGGGGAGCTCCTACAATGAGCAGTTCTTC
CDR3aa: CASSSSGGSSYNEQFF

abundance: .
d_gene: .
v_gene: TRBV7-9
j_gene: TRBJ1-2
CDR3nt: TGTGCCAGCGGGGGAGGTTCCTATGGCTACACCTTC
CDR3aa: CASGGGSYGYTF

abundance: .
d_gene: .
v_gene: TRBV30
j_gene: TRBJ1-5
CDR3nt: TGTGCCTGGAGTTGGGGCACCGATCAGCCCCAGCATTTT
CDR3aa: CAWSWGTDQPQHF